The T cell receptor (beta chain) under discussion was sequenced for a study of cytomegalovirus exposure and HLA in healthy donors. A multiplex PCR was run with 60 Vbeta primers and 13 Jbeta primers. Data came from immunoSEQ multiplex PCR; TCRdb stores just in-frame clones and leaves some out. The sample lists about 120,000 clones; about 81% were seen once. These donors counted as nominally healthy when sampled, but unrecorded immune exposures were likely. Turning to this clone: Its antigen is unknown.

The germline V gene encodes CDR1 LGHNA and CDR2 YNFKEQ. This CDR3 is 18 amino acids long. V gave up 2 bases and J gave up 4 bases; unmatched junction bases: 8. General study findings and limits: Based on reports, TCR beta sequences accurately predicted HLA-A and HLA-B alleles for most subjects. CMV serostatus alone was available as immune exposure information.

The TCR sequence derives from a woman aged 40-49 years in good health and CMV-seropositive. This sequence joins TRBV4-2 and TRBJ2-7, with TRBD2 identical over 16 bases. The specimen was PBMCs. The CDR3 DNA sequence: TGTGCCAGCAGCCAACCTCCGGGACTAGCGGGAGGGCAGTACGAGCAGTACTTC. As protein: CASSQPPGLAGGQYEQYF.